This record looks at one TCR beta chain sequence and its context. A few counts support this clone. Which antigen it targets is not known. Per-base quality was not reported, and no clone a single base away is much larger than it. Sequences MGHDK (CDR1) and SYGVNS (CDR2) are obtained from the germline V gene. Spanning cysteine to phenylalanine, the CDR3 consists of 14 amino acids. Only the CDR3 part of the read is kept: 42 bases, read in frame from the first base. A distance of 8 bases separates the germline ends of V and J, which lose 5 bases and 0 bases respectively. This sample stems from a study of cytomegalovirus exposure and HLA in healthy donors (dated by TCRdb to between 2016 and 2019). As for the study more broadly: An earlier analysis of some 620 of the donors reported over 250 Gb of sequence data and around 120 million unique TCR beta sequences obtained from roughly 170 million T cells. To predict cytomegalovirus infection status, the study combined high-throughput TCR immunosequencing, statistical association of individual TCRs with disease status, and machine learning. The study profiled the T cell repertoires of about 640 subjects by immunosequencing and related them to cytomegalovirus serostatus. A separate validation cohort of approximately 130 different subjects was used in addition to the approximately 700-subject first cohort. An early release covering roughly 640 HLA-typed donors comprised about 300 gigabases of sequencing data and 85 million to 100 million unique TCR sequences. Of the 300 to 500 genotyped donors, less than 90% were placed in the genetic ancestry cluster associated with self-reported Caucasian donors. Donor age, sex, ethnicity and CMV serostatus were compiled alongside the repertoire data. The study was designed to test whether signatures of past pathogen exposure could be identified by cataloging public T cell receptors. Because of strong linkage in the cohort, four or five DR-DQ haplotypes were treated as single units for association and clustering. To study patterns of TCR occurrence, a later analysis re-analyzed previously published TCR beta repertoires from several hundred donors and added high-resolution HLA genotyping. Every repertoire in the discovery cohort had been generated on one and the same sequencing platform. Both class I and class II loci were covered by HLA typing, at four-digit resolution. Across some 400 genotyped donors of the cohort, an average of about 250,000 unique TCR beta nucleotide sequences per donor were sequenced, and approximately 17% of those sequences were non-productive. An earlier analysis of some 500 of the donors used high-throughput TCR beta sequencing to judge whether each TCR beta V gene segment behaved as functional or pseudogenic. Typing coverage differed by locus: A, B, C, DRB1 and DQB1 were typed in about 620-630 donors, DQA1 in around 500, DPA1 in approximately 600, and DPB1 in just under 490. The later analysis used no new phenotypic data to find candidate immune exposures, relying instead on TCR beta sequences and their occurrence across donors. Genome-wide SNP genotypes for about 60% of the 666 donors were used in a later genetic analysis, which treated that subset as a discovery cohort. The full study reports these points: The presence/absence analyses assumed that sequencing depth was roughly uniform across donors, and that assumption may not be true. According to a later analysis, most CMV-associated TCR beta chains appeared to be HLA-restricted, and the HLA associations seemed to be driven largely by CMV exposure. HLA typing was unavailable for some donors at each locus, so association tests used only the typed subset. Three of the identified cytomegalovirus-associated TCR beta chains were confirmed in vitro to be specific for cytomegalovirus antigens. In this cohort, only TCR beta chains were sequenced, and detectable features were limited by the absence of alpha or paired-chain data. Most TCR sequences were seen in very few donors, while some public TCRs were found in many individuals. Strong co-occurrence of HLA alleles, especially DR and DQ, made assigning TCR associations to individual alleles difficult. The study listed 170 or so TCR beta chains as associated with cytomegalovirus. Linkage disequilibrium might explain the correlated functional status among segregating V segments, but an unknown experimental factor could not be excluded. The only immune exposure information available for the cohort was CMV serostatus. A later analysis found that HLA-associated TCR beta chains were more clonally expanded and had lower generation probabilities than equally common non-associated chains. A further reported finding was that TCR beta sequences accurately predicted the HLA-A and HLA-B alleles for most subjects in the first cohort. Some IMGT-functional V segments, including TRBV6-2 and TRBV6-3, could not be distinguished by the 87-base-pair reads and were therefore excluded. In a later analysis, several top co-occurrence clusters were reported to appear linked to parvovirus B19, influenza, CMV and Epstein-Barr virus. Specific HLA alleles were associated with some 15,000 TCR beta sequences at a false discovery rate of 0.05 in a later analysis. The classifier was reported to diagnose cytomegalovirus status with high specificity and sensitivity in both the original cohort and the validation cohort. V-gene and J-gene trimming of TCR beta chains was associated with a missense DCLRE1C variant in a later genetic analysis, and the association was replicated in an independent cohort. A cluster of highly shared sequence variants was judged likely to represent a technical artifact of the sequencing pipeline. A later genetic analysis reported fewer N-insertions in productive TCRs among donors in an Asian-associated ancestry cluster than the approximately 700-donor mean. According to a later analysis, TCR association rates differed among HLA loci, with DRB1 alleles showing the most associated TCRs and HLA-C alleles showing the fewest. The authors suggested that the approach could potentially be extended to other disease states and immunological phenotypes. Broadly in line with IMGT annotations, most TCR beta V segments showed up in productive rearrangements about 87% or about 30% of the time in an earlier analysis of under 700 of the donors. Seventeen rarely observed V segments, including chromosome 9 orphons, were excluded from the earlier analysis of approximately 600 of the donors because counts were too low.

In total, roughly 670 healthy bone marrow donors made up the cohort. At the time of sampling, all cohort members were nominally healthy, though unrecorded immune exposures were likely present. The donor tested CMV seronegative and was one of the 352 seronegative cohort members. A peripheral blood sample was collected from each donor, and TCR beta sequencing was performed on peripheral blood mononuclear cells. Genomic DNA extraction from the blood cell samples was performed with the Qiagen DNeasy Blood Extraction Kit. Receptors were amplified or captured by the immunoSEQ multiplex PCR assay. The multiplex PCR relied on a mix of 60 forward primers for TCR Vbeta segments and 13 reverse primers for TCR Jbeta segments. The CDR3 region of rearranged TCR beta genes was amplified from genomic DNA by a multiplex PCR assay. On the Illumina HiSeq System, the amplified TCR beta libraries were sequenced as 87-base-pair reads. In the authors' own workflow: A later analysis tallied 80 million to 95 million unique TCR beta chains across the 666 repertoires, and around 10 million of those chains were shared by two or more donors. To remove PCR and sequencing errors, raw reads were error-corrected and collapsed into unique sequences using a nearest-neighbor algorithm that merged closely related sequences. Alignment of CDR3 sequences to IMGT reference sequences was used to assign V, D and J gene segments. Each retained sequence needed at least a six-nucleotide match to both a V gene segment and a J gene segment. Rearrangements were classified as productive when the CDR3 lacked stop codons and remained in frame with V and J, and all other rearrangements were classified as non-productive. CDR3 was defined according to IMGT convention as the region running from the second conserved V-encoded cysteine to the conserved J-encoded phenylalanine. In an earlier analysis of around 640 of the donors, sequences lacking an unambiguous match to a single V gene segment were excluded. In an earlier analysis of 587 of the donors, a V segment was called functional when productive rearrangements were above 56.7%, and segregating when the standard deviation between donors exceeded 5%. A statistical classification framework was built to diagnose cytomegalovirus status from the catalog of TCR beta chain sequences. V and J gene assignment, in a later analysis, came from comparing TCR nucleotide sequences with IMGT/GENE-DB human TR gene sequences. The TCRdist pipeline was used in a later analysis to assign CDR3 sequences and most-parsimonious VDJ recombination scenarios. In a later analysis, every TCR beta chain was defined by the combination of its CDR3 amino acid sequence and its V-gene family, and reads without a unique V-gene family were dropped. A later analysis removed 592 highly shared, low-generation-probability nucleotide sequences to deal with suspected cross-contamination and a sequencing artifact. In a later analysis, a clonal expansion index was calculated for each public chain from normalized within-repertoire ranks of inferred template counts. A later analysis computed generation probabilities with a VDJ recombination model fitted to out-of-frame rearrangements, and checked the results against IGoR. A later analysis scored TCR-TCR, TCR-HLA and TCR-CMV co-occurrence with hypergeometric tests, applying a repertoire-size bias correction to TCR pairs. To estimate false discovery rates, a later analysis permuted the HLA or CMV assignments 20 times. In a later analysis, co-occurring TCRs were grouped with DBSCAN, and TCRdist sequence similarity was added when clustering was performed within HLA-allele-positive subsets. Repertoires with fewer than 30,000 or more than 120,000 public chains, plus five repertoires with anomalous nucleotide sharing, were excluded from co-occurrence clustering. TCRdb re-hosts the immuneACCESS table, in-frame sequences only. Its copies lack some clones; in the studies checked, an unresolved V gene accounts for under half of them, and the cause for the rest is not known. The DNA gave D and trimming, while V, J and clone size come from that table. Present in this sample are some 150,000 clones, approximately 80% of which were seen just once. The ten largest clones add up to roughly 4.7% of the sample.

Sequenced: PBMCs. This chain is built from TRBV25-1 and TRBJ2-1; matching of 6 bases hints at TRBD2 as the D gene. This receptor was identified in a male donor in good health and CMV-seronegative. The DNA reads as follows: TGTGCCAGCAGTCGGGACTTCTCCTACAATGAGCAGTTCTTC. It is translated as CASSRDFSYNEQFF.